The next 9 T cell receptor beta chains were all read from a single sample in a study of persistence of HIV-infected CD4 T cells. No antigen has been identified for these receptors. The stimulus was an HIV-1 Gag 15-mer peptide pool, 1 ug/peptide/mL. Memory cells lacking CD40L and CD69 with high CD45RO were sorted. The immunoSEQ assay was version 4, run in survey mode. Clones were read by immunoSEQ multiplex PCR, and TCRdb kept only the in-frame ones, dropping some. The repertoire has 30,000 or so clones, around 82% of them found once; the top ten carry over 15%. The starting material was CD4+ T cells sorted from PBMCs after roughly 20-hour stimulation, obtained from a patient who received antiretroviral therapy. All receptors derive from an adult woman with HIV who was CMV-seropositive.

The chain joins TRBV5-4 to TRBJ2-7; maybe TRBD1 (5 bases). Per the germline V gene, CDR1 is SGHNT and CDR2 is YYREEE (reference sequence). The CDR3 sequence is 13 residues long. V was trimmed by 1 base and J by 3 bases, leaving 8 bases between them. For the CDR3, the DNA is TGTGCCAGCAGCTTGCCAGGGAACTACGAGCAGTACTTC. Translated, it gives CASSLPGNYEQYF.

Concerning this clone itself: Distinct nucleotide sequences in the sample also encode this CDR3. The chain is built from TRBV7-9 and TRBJ2-5; maybe TRBD1 (6 bases). Per germline, CDR1 SEHNR and CDR2 FQNEAQ (reference sequence). V was clipped by 5 bases and J by 2 bases, with 9 bases between them. There are 13 residues in the CDR3. In DNA form, the CDR3 reads TGTGCCAGCAGCAGGGGACAACAAGAGACCCAGTACTTC. Protein: CASSRGQQETQYF.

In DNA form, the CDR3 reads TGCGCCACTCTAGACGACCCCTCTGGAAACACCATATATTTT. It encodes CATLDDPSGNTIYF. V usage is TRBV5-1 and J usage is TRBJ1-3; D is ambiguous. The CDR3 has 14 amino acids. Trimming left V 9 bases short and J 0 bases short, with 13 bases between. In germline, CDR1 is SGHRS, CDR2 YFSETQ.

This CDR3 reads CASSQDRGGSYTF. The DNA for the CDR3 is TGCGCCAGCAGCCAAGATCGGGGGGGAAGCTACACCTTC. The chain links TRBV4-3 to TRBJ1-2; tentatively, D is TRBD1 (5 bases). The CDR3 runs to 13 residues. CDR1 is LGHNA, CDR2 YSLEER, per germline. V was shortened by 0 bases and J by 9 bases, with 11 bases between the two germline ends.

The rearrangement joins TRBV2 to TRBJ1-1; D is unclear. CDR3 size: 12 residues. The V end was cut by 6 bases, the J end by 6 bases, with 11 bases between. The germline V gene has CDR1 SNHLY and CDR2 FYNNEI. The CDR3 DNA sequence: TGTGCCAGCAGGAGGACCCCGGCTGAAGCTTTCTTT. It translates to CASRRTPAEAFF.

The V gene is TRBV28, the J gene TRBJ2-7; D is unclear. Deletions cut 1 base from V and 5 bases from J, with 15 bases between. Germline values: CDR1 MDHEN, CDR2 SYDVKM. The CDR3 covers 15 residues. CDR3 in amino acids: CASSLFGRKNHEQYF. In DNA form, the CDR3 reads TGTGCCAGCAGTTTATTTGGCAGGAAGAATCACGAGCAGTACTTC.

The chain joins TRBV18 to TRBJ1-5; tentatively, D is TRBD1 (6 bases). The CDR3 has 14 amino acids. The germline V gene encodes CDR1 KGHSH and CDR2 LQKENI. Trimming cost V 4 bases and J 5 bases, with 12 bases left between them. DNA of the CDR3: TGTGCCAGCTCACTGGACAGAAATTATCAGCCCCAGCATTTT. This codes for CASSLDRNYQPQHF.

The V gene is TRBV7-9, the J gene TRBJ2-2; D possibly matches TRBD1 or TRBD2 (5 bases each). Germline assignment: CDR1 SEHNR and CDR2 FQNEAQ (reference sequence). The CDR3 is made up of 14 amino acids. Trimming left V 0 bases short and J 5 bases short, with 7 bases between. Here the CDR3 reads CASSLAGPTGELFF. CDR3 sequence (DNA): TGTGCCAGCAGCTTAGCGGGACCGACCGGGGAGCTGTTTTTT.

The chain joins TRBV5-1 to TRBJ2-3, with D tentatively TRBD2 (7 bases). Germline-derived CDR1 and CDR2 are SGHRS and YFSETQ. There are 16 residues in the CDR3. Trimming stripped 3 bases from V and 8 bases from J, with 22 bases between. CDR3 DNA sequence: TGCGCCAGCAGCTGGGGGGCGGGGGCCGTTCAGGTTACGCAGTATTTT. It encodes CASSWGAGAVQVTQYF.